This TCR beta chain was observed in a study of T cells after yellow fever vaccination. 5'RACE template switching produced TCR cDNA carrying a universal primer site and UMIs. TCRdb used MiXCR to reprocess the 5' RACE reads, holding one entry per CDR3 protein. The sample carries 600,000 to 750,000 distinct CDR3 sequences, 12% recorded once. CDR3 length: 15 amino acids. With 2 bases removed from V and 9 bases from J, the gap between germline ends came to 19 bases. Germline V gene lookup returns CDR1 SGHTA and CDR2 FQGNSA. General study findings and limits: Booster samples showed a return of most primary-vaccination clones (around 96% CD4, approximately 90% CD8).

The table lists this clonotype with many counts. Antigen specificity is unknown. The chain joins TRBV7-2 to TRBJ1-1; maybe TRBD1 (5 bases). The sequence derives from a man aged 30-40 years who received the YFV17D yellow fever vaccine. The sample was PBMCs, taken on the day of the yellow fever booster vaccination. The chain's CDR3 is CASSLTPQAPSQAFF. CDR3 DNA sequence: TGTGCCAGCAGCTTAACCCCACAGGCGCCATCTCAAGCTTTCTTT. Combining the CDR3 with reference TRBV7-2 and TRBJ1-1 gives the whole variable domain GAGVSQSPSNKVTEKGKDVELRCDPISGHTALYWYRQSLGQGLEFLIYFQGNSAPDKSGLPSDRFSAERTGGSVSTLTIQRTQQEDSAVYLCASSLTPQAPSQAFFGQGTRLTVV.